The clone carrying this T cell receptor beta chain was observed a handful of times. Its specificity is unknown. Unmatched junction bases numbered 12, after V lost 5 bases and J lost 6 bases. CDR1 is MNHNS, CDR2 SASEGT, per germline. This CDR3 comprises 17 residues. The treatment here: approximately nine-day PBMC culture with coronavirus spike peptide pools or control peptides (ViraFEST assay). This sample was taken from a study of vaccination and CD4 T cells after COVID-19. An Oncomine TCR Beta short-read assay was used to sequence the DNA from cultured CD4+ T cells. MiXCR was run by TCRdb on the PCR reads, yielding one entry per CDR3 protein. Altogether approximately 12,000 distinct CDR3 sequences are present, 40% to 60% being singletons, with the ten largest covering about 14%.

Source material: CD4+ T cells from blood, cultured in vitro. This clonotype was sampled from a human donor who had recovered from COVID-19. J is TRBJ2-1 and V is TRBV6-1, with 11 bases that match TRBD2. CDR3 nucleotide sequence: TGTGCCAGCAGTCGAGCTGGTACTAGCGGGGGTGGCAATGAGCAGTTCTTC. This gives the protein CASSRAGTSGGGNEQFF.